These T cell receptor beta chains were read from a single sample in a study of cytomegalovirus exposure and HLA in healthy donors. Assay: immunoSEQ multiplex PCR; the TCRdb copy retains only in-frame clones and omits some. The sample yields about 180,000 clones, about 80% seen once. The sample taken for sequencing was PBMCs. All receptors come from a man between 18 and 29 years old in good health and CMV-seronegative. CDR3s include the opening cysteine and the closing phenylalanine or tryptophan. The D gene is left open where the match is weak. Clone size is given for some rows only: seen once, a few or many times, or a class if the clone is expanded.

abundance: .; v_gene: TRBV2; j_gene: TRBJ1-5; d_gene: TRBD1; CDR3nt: TGTGCCAGCACCCTGGGACAGGGAAATCAGCCCCAGCATTTT; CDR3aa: CASTLGQGNQPQHF
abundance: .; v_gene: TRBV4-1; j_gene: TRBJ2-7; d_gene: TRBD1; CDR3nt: TGCGCCAGCAGCCAAAGCGGACAGGGTCAGTACGAGCAGTACTTC; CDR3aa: CASSQSGQGQYEQYF
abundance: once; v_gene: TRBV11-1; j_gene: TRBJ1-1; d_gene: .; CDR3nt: TGTGCCAGCAGCTGGGGGGGATCGACCACTGAAGCTTTCTTT; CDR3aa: CASSWGGSTTEAFF
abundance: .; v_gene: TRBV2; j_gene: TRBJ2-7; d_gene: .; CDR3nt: TGTGCCAGCAGTGAAGCGCTTCTAGGTGTTAGGGGCTTC; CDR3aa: CASSEALLGVRGF
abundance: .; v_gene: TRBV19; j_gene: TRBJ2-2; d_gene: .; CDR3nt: TGTGCCAGTAGTATTCAGTCAACCGGGGAGCTGTTTTTT; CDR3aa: CASSIQSTGELFF
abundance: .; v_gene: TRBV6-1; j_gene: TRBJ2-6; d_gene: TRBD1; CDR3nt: TGTGCCAGCAGGGCAGGGGGCTCTGGGGCCAACGTCCTGACTTTC; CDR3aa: CASRAGGSGANVLTF
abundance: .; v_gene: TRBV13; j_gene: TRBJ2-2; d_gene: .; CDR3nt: TGTGCCAGCAGCTGGGGACAGAACACCGGGGAGCTGTTTTTT; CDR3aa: CASSWGQNTGELFF
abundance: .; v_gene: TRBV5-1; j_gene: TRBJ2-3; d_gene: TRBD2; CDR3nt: TGCGCCAGCAGCTCCTCGGGACTAGTGGCAGATACGCAGTATTTT; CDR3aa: CASSSSGLVADTQYF
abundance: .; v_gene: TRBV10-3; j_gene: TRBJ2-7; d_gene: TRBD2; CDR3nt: TGTGCCATCAGTGAGTCACCGGGACTAGCGGGATCCAGTTACGAGCAGTACTTC; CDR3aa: CAISESPGLAGSSYEQYF
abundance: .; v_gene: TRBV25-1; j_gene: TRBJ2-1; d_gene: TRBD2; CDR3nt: TGTGCCAGCAGTGGGAGCGGGAGAGTGAGAAATGAGCAGTTCTTC; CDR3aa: CASSGSGRVRNEQFF
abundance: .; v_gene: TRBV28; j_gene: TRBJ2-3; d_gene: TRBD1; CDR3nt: TGTGCCAGCAACAGCCTCAGGGGGCGCTTCACAGATACGCAGTATTTT; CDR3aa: CASNSLRGRFTDTQYF
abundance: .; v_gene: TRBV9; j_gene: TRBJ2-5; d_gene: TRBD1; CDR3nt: TGTGCCAGCAGCGCATGGACAGGGCGGGAGACCCAGTACTTC; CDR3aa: CASSAWTGRETQYF
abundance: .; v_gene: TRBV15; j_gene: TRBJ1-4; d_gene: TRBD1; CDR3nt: TGTGCCACCAGCAGAAGACAGGGTACTAATGAAAAACTGTTTTTT; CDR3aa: CATSRRQGTNEKLFF
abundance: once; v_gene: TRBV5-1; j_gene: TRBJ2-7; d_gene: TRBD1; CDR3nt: TGCGCCAGCAGCACCGGACAGGGGGAGCAGTACTTC; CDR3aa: CASSTGQGEQYF
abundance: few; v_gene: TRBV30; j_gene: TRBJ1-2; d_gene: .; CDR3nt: TGTGCCTGGAGTCGGAGGGATAACTATGGCTACACCTTC; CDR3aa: CAWSRRDNYGYTF
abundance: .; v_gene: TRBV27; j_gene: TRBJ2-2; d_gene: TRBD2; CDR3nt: TGTGCCAGCAGTTTATCCGGACTAGCGGGGGCACACACCGGGGAGCTGTTTTTT; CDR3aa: CASSLSGLAGAHTGELFF
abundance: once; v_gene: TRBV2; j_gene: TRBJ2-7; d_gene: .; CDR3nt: TGTGCCAGCAGTGAAGAGGGGTTAGGCAGTTACGAGCAGTACTTC; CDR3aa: CASSEEGLGSYEQYF